The entry below gives a single TCR beta chain sequence along with its context. This sample is part of a study of blood T cell repertoires in COVID-19. Study overall: Donors in the United States, Italy and Spain gave samples during acute or convalescent COVID-19. PBMCs, B-cell-depleted T cells, or T cells were the source of the cDNA or gDNA that made up the material.

As handled by the study authors: Estimates of nucleated cell counts were drawn from the amplification of reference gene primers. The repertoire was sequenced with immunoSEQ multiplex PCR; TCRdb's copy has only in-frame clones and lacks some. The V and J calls and the clone size are those of that table, but D and trimming were determined from the DNA. The sample has under 200,000 clones, approximately 86% seen once. Germline V gene sequence: CDR1 GTSNPN, CDR2 SVGIG (reference sequence). The CDR3 is 13 residues long. J was trimmed by 7 bases and V by 5 bases; bases with no gene match: 4. The TCR was taken from a young man with acute or convalescent COVID-19. The sample taken for sequencing was peripheral blood. V usage is TRBV30 and J usage is TRBJ1-6; the match to TRBD1 covers 8 bases. The CDR3: CAWQRTGNSPLHF. The CDR3 DNA follows: TGTGCCTGGCAGAGGACAGGGAATTCACCCCTCCACTTT.